This T cell receptor beta chain was captured by sequencing in a study of T-cell reconstitution after alpha-beta-depleted transplantation in children. Per germline, CDR1 DFQATT and CDR2 SNEGSKA (reference sequence). This CDR3 region has 16 residues. Trimming took 8 bases from V and 2 from J, leaving 23 bases between them. Concerning this clonotype itself: Its antigen is undetermined.

Unique molecular identifiers tagged the TCRbeta library. MiXCR, applied by TCRdb to the PCR reads, yields one record per CDR3 protein. The sample gives about a million distinct CDR3 sequences, about 29% of which show up once; approximately 30% is in the top ten. General observations from the study: Some patients showed high day-60 TCRbeta diversity, which derived from surviving recipient T cells and thymic progenitors.

The chain joins TRBV20-1 to TRBJ2-3; D may match TRBD1 or TRBD2 (5 bases each). The TCR was taken from a boy under three years old who had a stem cell transplant for SCID, so the T cells may come from the graft donor. Material: PBMCs, mostly from graft donor cells, obtained 360 days after TCRalphabeta/CD19-depleted stem cell transplant. For the CDR3, the DNA is TGCAGTATCAACCCCGGGACGCCGAAGATCACAGATACGCAGTATTTT. This sequence encodes CSINPGTPKITDTQYF.